Below are 4 T cell receptor beta chains sequenced from a single sample in a study of blood T cell repertoires in COVID-19 (dated by TCRdb to about 2020). The library was prepared using the immunoSEQ multiplex PCR assay. TCRdb stores this immuneACCESS table with in-frame sequences only. Part of the clones is absent; in the studies checked, under half of the shortfall reflects unresolved V genes, and no reason is known for the rest. This sample holds 120,000 or so clones; about four fifths were observed only once. The ten largest clones represent roughly 17% of the sample. Sample: peripheral blood. These TCRs come from a man aged 55 to 70 with active or convalescent COVID-19.

This CDR3 reads CASSFRLAKGGYTF. CDR3 nucleotide sequence: TGTGCCAGCAGTTTCAGACTGGCAAAGGGGGGCTACACCTTC. V and J are TRBV27 and TRBJ1-2; TRBD1 might be the D (5 bases). Germline V gives CDR1 MNHEY, CDR2 SMNVEV (reference sequence). This CDR3 region has 14 residues. Deletions cut 3 bases from V and 8 bases from J, with 16 bases between.

This chain connects TRBV19 to TRBJ2-3; TRBD2 might be the D (6 bases). This CDR3 region has 14 residues. V was shortened by 6 bases and J by 0 bases, with 10 bases between the two germline ends. Germline V gene lookup returns CDR1 LNHDA and CDR2 SQIVND (reference sequence). The CDR3 nucleotides are TGTGCCAGTAGCTACGGGAGTAGCACAGATACGCAGTATTTT. The encoded protein is CASSYGSSTDTQYF.

The CDR3 DNA reads as TGTGCCTGGAGTAGGGGACTAGTCCATTCTTCCTACAATGAGCAGTTCTTC. It specifies CAWSRGLVHSSYNEQFF. J is TRBJ2-1 and V is TRBV30, with TRBD2 identical over 8 bases. The ends lost 2 bases at V and 1 base at J; junction bases unmatched: 10. This CDR3 region has 17 residues. Germline V gene data show CDR1 as GTSNPN and CDR2 as SVGIG (reference sequence).

The chain has TRBV7-9 and TRBJ2-7; D gene uncertain. This CDR3 contains 15 residues. Germline CDR1 and CDR2: SEHNR and FQNEAQ (reference sequence). Trimming took off 1 base at V and 2 bases at J, with 12 bases between the two ends. The CDR3 here is CASSLVSSVTYEQYF. The DNA of the CDR3 is TGTGCCAGCAGCTTAGTCTCCAGTGTCACCTACGAGCAGTACTTC.